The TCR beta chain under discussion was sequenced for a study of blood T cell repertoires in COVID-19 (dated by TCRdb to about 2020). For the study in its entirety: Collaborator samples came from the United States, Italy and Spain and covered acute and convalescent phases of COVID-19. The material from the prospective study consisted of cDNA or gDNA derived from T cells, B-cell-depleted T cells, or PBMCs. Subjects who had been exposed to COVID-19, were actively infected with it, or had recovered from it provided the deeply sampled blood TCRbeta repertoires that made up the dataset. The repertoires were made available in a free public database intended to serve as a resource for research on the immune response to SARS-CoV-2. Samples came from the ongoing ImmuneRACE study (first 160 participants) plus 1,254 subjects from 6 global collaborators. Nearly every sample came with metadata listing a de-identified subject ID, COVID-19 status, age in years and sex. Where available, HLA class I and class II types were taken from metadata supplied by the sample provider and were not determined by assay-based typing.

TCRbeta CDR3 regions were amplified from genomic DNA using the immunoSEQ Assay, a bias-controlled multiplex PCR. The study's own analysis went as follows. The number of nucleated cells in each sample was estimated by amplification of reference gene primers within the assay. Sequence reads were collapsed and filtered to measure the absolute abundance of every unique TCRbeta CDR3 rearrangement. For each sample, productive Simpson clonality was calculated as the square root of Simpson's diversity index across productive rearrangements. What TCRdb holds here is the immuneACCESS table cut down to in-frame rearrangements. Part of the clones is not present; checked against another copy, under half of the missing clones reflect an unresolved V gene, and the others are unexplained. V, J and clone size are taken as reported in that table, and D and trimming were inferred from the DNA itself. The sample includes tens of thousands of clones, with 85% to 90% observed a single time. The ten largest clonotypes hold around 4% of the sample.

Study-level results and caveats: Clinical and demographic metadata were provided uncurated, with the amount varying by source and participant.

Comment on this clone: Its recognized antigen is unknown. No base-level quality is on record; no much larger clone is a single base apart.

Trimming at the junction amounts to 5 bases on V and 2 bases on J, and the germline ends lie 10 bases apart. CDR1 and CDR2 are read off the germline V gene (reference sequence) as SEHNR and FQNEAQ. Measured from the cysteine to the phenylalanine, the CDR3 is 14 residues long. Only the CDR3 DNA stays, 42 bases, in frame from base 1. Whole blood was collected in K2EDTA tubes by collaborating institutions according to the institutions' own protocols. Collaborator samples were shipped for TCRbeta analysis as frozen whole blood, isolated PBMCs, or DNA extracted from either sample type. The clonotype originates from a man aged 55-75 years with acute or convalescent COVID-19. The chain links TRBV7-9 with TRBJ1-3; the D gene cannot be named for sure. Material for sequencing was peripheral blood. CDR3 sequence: CASSADLAGNTIYF. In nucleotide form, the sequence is TGTGCCAGCAGCGCGGACTTAGCTGGAAACACCATATATTTT.